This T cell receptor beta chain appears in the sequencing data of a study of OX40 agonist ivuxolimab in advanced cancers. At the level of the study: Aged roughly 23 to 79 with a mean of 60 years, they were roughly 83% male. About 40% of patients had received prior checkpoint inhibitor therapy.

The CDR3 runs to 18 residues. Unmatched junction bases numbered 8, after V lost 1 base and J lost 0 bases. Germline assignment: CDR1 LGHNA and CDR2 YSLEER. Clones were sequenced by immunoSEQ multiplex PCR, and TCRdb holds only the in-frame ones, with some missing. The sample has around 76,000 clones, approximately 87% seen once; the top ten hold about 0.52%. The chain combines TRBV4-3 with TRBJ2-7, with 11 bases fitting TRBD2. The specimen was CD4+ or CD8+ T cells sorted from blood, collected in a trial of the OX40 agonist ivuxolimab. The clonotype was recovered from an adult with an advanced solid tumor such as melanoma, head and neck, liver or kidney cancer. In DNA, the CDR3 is TGCGCCAGCAGCCAAGGGAAACCCGGGACTAGCGGCTCCTACGAGCAGTACTTC. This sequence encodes CASSQGKPGTSGSYEQYF.